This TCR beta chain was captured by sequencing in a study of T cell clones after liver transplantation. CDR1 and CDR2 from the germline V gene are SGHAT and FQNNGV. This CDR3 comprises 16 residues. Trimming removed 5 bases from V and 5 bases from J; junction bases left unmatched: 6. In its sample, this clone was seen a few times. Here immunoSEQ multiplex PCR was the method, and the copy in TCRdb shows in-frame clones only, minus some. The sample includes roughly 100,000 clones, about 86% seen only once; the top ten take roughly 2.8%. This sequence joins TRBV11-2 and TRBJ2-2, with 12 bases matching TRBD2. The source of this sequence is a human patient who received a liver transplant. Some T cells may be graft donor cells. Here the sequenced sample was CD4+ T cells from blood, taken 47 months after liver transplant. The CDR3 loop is CASSRSGLAGTGELFF. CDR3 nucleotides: TGTGCCAGCAGCCGTTCCGGACTAGCGGGAACCGGGGAGCTGTTTTTT.